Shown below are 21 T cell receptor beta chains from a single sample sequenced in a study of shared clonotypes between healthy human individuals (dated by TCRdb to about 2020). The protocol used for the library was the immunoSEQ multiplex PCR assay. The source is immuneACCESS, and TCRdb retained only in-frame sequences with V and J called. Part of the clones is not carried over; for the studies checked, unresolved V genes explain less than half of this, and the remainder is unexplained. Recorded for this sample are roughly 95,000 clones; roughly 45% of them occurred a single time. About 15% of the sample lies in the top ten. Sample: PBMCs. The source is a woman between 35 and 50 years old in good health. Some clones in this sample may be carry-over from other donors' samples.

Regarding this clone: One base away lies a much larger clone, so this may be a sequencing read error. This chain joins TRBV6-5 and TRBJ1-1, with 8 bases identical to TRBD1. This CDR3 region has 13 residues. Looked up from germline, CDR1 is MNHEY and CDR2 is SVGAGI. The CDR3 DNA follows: TGTACCAGCAGTTACTCCAGGGGGCGACCAGCTTTCTTT. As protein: CTSSYSRGRPAFF.

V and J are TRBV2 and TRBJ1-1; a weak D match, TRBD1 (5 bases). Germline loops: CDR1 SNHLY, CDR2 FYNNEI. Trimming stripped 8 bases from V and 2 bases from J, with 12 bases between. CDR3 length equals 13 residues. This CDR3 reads CASQSQVNTEAFF. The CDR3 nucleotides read TGTGCCAGCCAGTCACAGGTAAACACTGAAGCTTTCTTT.

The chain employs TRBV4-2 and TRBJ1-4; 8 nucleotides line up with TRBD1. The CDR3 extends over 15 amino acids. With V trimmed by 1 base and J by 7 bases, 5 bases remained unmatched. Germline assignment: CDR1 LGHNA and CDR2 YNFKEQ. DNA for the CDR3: TGTGCCAGCAGCCAAGCTGGACAGGGAGGTGAAAAACTGTTTTTT. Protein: CASSQAGQGGEKLFF.

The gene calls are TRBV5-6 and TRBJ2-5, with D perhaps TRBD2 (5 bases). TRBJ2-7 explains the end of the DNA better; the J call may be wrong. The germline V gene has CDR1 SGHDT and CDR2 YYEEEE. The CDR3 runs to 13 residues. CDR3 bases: TGTGCCAGCAGCTCCCGGGGTTACCACGAGCAGTACTTC. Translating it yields CASSSRGYHEQYF.

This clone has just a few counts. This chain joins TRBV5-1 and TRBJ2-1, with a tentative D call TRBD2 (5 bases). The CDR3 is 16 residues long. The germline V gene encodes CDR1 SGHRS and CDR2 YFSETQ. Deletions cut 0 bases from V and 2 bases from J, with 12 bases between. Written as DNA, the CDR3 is TGCGCCAGCAGCTTGGCCCCAGTAGCGACCTACAATGAGCAGTTCTTC. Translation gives CASSLAPVATYNEQFF. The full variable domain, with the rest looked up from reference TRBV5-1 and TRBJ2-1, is KAGVTQTPRYLIKTRGQQVTLSCSPISGHRSVSWYQQTPGQGLQFLFEYFSETQRNKGNFPGRFSGRQFSNSRSEMNVSTLELGDSALYLCASSLAPVATYNEQFFGPGTRLTVL.

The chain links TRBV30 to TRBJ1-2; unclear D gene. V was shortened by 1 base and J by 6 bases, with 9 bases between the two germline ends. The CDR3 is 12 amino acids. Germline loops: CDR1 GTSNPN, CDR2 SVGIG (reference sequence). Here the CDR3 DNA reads TGTGCCTGGAGTGCGGGGTGGGATGGCTACACCTTC. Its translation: CAWSAGWDGYTF.

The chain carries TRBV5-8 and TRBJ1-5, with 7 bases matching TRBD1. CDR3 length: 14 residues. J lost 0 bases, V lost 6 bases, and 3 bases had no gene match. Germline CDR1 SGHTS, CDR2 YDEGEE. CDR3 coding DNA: TGTGCCAGCACGACAGGGAATAGCAATCAGCCCCAGCATTTT. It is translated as CASTTGNSNQPQHF. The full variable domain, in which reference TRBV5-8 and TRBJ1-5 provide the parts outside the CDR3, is EAGVTQSPTHLIKTRGQQATLRCSPISGHTSVYWYQQALGLGLQFLLWYDEGEERNRGNFPPRFSGRQFPNYSSELNVNALELEDSALYLCASTTGNSNQPQHFGDGTRLSIL.

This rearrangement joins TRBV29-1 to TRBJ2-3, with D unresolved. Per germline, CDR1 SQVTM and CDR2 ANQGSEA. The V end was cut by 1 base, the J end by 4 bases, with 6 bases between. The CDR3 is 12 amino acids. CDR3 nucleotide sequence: TGCAGCGTTGAAGTAAGGGCAGATACGCAGTATTTT. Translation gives CSVEVRADTQYF.

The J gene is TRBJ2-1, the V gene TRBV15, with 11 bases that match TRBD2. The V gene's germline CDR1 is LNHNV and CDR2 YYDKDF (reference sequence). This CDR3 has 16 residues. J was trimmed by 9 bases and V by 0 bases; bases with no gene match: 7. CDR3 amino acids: CATSRDLRLAGFEQFF. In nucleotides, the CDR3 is TGTGCCACCAGCAGAGATCTGAGACTAGCGGGATTTGAGCAGTTCTTC.

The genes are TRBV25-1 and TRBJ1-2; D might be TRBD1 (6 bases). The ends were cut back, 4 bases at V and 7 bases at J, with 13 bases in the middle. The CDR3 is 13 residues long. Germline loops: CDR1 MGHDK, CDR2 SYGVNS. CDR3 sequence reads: CASSAPDSSGYTF. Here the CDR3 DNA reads TGTGCCAGCAGTGCCCCGGACAGTAGTGGCTACACCTTC.

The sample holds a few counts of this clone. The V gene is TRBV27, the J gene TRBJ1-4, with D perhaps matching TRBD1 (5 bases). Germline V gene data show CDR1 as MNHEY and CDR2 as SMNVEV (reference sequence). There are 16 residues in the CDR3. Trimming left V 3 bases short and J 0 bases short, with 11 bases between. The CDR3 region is CASSFGAKATNEKLFF. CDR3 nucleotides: TGTGCCAGCAGTTTCGGGGCCAAAGCAACTAATGAAAAACTGTTTTTT.

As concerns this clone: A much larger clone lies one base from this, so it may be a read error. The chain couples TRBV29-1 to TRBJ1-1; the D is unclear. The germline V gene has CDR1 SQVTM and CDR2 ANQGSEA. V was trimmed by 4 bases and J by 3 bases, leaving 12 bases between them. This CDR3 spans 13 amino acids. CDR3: CSVAFGLDTEAFF. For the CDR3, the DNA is TGCAGCGTTGCATTTGGTCTGGACACTGAAGCTTTCTTT. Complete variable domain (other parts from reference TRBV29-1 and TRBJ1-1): SAVISQKPSRDICQRGTSLTIQCQVDSQVTMMFWYRQQPGQSLTLIATANQGSEATYESGFVIDKFPISRPNLTFSTLTVSNMSPEDSSIYLCSVAFGLDTEAFFGQGTRLTVV.

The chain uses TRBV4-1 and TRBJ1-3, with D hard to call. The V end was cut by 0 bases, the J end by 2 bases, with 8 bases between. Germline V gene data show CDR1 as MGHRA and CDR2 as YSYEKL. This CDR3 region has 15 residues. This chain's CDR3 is CASSQDRQPGNTIYF. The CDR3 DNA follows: TGCGCCAGCAGCCAAGACAGGCAGCCTGGAAACACCATATATTTT.

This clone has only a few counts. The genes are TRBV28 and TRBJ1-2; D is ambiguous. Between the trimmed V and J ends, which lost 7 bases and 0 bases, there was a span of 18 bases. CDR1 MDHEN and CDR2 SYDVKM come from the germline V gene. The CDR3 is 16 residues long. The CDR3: CASTHSAGEANYGYTF. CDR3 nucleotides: TGTGCCAGCACCCACTCGGCAGGAGAAGCTAACTATGGCTACACCTTC.

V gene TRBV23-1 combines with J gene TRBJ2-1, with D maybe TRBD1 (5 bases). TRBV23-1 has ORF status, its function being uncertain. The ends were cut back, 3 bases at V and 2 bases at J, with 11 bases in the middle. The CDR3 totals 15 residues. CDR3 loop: CASSHWGGPYNEQFF. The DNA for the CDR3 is TGCGCCAGCAGTCACTGGGGCGGACCCTACAATGAGCAGTTCTTC.

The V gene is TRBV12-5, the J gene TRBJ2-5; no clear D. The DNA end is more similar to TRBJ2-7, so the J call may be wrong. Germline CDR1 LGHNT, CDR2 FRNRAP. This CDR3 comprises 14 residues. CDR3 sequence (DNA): TGTGCTAGTGGTCCCCCCCCGCCGTCCTACGAGCAGTACTTC. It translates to CASGPPPPSYEQYF.

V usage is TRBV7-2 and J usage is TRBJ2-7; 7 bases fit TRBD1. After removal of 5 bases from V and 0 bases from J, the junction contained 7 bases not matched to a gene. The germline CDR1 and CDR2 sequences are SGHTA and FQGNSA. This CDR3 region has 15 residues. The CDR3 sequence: CASSGTDRVSYEQYF. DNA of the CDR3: TGTGCCAGCAGCGGAACCGACAGGGTCTCCTACGAGCAGTACTTC.

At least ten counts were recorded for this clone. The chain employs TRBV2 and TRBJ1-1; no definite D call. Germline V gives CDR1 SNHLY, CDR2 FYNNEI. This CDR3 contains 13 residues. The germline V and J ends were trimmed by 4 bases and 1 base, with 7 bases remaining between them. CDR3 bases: TGTGCCAGCAGTGTTTACAAGAACACTGAAGCTTTCTTT. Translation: CASSVYKNTEAFF.

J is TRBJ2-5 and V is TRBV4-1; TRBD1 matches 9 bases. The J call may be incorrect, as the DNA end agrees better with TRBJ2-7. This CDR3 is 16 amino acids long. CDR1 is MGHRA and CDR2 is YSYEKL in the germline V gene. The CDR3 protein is CASSQDSGTGRYEQYF. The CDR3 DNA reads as TGCGCCAGCAGCCAAGATTCAGGGACAGGGAGGTACGAGCAGTACTTC.

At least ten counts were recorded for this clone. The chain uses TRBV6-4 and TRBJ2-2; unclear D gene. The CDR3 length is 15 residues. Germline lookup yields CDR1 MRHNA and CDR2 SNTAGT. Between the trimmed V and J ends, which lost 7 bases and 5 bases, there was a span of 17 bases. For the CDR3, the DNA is TGTGCCAGCACCAGAGACCCCGAAGTAACCGGGGAGCTGTTTTTT. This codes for CASTRDPEVTGELFF.

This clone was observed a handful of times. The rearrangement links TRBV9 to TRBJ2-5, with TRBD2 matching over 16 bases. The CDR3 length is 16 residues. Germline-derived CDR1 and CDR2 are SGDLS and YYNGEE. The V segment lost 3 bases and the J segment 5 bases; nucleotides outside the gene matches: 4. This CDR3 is CASSERGLAGGETQYF. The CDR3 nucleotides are TGTGCCAGCAGCGAGAGGGGACTAGCGGGAGGGGAGACCCAGTACTTC.